The source of this T cell receptor (beta chain) is a study of CD8+ T cells in alopecia areata (dated by TCRdb to the late 2010s). Regarding the complete study: High-throughput TCRbeta sequencing was used to examine T cell clonal expansion in alopecia areata in both the C3H/HeJ mouse model and human patients. On the human side, TCRbeta sequencing was run on scalp tissue and on sorted CD4+ and CD8+ peripheral blood T cells from healthy controls and from alopecia areata patients with either patchy or totalis/universalis disease. Scalp clonality was compared among normal scalp (n=4), patchy alopecia areata scalp (n=8), and alopecia totalis/universalis scalp (n=8). The RNA source kit depended on sample type: the PAXgene miRNA kit for fixed scalp, the miRNeasy kit for PBMCs, and the RNeasy kit for mouse skin. TCRbeta CDR3 regions were amplified by immunoSEQ multiplex PCR with 35 Vbeta forward and 13 Jbeta reverse primers. Summary of the overall study and its limitations: Resident alphabeta T cells in normal human skin are also sequenced, complicating scalp TCR repertoire analysis, unlike mouse skin dominated by gammadelta T cells. Higher clonality and more expanded CD8+ clones were observed in lesional scalp than in normal scalp, particularly in alopecia totalis/universalis, a finding suggestive of antigenic drive. Shared TCR sequences between patients were less evident than in mice, which may be partly attributable to HLA diversity in the patient population.

On this clone itself: Its antigen is unknown. Base qualities are not at hand, and no much larger clone is one base apart.

Preparation of the library involved the immunoSEQ multiplex PCR assay. For TCR sequencing, RNA was extracted from every sample and reverse transcribed into cDNA to serve as template. SuperScript III was used for first-strand cDNA synthesis, primed with a 2:1 mix of oligo-dT and random hexamers. Amplification bias was assessed with a synthetic immune receptor repertoire, and residual bias was removed computationally. As for the authors' bioinformatics: Raw reads were preprocessed to remove errors, and CDR3 was defined by IMGT conventions from the conserved cysteine to phenylalanine. Clonality was computed as 1 minus the Shannon entropy, with the entropy normalized by log2 of the number of productive unique TCRs. Whether each scalp clone was CD4 or CD8 was inferred by checking scalp TCRbeta sequences against the CD4 and CD8 repertoires from sorted blood. TCRdb obtained this table from immuneACCESS and retained in-frame rearrangements with V and J assigned. These tables miss some clones; where compared with another copy, unresolved V genes account for less than half of the shortfall, and the remainder is unexplained. That table supplies the V and J calls and clone size; D and trimming were determined from the DNA. This sample comprises roughly 150,000 clones, around 57% of them detected only once. Approximately 4.3% of the sample is in the top ten clones.

After PBMCs were isolated by density centrifugation and stained for CD3, CD4 and CD8, a FACSAria was used to sort CD4+ and CD8+ T cells. Scalp biopsies and blood samples were provided by unaffected controls. A distance of 12 bases separates the germline ends of V and J, which lose 2 bases and 4 bases respectively. The germline V gene yields SNHLY for CDR1 and FYNNEI for CDR2. The CDR3 spans 15 residues, from the cysteine through the phenylalanine. CDR3 DNA only is kept here, 45 bases in frame from base 1. The clonotype was recovered from a human donor in good health. The chain uses TRBV2 and TRBJ2-1; a weak D assignment points to TRBD2 (6 bases agree). Sequenced material: CD4+ T cells sorted from blood. The bases are TGTGCCAGCAGTGAACGGGGACTCCCTTACAATGAGCAGTTCTTC. This sequence encodes CASSERGLPYNEQFF.